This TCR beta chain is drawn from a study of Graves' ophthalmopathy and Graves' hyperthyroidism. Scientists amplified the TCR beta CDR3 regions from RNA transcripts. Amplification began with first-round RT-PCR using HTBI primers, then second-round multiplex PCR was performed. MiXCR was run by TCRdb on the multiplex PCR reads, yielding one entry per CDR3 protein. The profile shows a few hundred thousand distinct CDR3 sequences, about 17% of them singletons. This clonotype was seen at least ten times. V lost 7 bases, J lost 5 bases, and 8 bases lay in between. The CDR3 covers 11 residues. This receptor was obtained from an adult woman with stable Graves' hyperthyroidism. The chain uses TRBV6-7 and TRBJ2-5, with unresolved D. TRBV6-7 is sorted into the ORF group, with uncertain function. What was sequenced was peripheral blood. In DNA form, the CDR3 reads TGTGCCAGCAAAACGAGGGAGACCCAGTACTTC. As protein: CASKTRETQYF.